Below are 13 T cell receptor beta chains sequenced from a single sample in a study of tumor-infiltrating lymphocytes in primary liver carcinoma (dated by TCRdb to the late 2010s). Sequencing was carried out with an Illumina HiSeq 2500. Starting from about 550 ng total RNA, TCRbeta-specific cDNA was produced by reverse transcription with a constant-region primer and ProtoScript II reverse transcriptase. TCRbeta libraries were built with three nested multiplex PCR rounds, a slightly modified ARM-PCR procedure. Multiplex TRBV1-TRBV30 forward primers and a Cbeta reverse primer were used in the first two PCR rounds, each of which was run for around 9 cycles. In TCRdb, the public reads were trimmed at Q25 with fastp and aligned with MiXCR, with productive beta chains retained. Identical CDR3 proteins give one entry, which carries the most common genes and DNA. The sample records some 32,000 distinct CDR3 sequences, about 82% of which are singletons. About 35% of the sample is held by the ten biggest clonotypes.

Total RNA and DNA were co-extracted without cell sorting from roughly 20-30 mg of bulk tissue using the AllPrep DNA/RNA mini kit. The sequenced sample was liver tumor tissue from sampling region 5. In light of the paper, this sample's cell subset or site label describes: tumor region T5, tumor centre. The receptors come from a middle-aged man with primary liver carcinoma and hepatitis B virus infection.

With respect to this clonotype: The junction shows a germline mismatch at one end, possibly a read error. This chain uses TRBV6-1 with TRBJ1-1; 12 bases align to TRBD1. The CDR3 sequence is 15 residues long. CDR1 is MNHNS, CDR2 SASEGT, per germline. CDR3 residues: CASREGTGGNTEVFF. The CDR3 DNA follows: TGTGCCAGCAGAGAGGGGACAGGGGGCAACACTGAAGTTTTCTTT.

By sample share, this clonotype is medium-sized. DNA of the CDR3: TGTGCCAGCAGCTTTCGGACAGGGGCGGACTATGGCTACACCTTC. It encodes CASSFRTGADYGYTF. The chain combines TRBV11-1 with TRBJ1-2, with 9 bases fitting TRBD1. V lost 3 bases to trimming and J lost 3 bases; unmatched junction nucleotides: 5. CDR3 length: 15 residues. The germline V gene has CDR1 SGHAT and CDR2 FQDESV (reference sequence). The full variable domain, its missing parts supplied by reference TRBV11-1 and TRBJ1-2, is EAEVAQSPRYKITEKSQAVAFWCDPISGHATLYWYRQILGQGPELLVQFQDESVVDDSQLPKDRFSAERLKGVDSTLKIQPAELGDSAMYLCASSFRTGADYGYTFGSGTRLTVV.

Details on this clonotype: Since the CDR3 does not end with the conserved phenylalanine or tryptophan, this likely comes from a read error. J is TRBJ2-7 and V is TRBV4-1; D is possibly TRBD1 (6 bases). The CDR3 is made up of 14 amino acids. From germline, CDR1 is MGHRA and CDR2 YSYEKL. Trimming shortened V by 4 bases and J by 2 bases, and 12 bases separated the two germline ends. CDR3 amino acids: CASSLEQGAYEQYL. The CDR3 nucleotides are TGCGCCAGCAGCCTTGAACAGGGAGCCTACGAGCAGTACCTC.

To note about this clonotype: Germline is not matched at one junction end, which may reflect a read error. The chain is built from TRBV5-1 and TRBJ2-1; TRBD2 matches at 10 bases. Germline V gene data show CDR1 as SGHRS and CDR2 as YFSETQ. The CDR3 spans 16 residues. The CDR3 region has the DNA TGCGCCAGCAGCCCAGCCGGGACTAGCGTGAGGGGTGAGCTGCTCTTC. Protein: CASSPAGTSVRGELLF.

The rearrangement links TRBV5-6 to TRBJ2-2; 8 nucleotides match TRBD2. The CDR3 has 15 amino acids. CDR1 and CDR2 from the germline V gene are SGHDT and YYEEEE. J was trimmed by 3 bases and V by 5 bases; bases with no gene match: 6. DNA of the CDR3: TGTGCCAGCAGTCGGAGGACTAGCTACACCGGGGAGCTGTTTTTT. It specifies CASSRRTSYTGELFF.

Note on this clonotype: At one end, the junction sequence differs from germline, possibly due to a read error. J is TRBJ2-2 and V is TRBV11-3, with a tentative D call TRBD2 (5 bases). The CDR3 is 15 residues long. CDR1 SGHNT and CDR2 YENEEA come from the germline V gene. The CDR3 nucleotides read TGTGCCAGGCGGCACCTTATACCCATCACCGGGGAGTTGTTTTTT. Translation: CARRHLIPITGELFF.

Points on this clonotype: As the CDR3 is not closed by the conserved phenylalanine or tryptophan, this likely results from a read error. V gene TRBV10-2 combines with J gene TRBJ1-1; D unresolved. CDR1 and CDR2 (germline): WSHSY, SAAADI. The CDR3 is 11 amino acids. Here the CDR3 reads CASSEGHEAFS. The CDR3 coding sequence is TGCGCTAGCAGTGAAGGGCACGAAGCTTTCTCT.

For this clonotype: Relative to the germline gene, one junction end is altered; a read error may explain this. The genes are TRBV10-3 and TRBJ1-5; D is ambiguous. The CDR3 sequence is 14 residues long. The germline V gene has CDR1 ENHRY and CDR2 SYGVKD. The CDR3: CANSEYEGDKPQHF. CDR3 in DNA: TGTGCCAACAGTGAGTATGAGGGCGATAAGCCCCAGCATTTC.

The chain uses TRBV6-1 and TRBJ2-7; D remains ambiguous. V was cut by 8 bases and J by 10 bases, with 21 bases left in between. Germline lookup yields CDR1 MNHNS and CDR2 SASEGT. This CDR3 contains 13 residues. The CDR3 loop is CASGPQQYGEQYF. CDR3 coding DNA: TGTGCCAGCGGCCCCCAGCAGTACGGCGAACAGTACTTC.

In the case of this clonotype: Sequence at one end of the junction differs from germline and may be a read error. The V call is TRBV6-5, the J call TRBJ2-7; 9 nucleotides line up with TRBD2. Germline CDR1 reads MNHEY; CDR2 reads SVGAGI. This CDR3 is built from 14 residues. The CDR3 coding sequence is TGTGCCAGCAGTTCGCGGGAGGGCCTGTACGGGCAGTACTTC. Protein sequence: CASSSREGLYGQYF.

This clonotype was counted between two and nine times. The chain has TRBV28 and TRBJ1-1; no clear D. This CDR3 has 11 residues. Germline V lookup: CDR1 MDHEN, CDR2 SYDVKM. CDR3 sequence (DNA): TGTGTCAACAGCCACATAACTGAAGCTTTCTTT. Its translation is CVNSHITEAFF.

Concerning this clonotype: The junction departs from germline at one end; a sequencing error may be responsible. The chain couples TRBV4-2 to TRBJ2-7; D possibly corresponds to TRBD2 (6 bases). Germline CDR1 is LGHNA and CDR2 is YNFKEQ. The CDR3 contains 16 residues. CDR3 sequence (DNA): TGTGCCAGCAGCCAAGGGTTTAGCGGCTTTACGTACGAGCATTACTTC. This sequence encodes CASSQGFSGFTYEHYF.

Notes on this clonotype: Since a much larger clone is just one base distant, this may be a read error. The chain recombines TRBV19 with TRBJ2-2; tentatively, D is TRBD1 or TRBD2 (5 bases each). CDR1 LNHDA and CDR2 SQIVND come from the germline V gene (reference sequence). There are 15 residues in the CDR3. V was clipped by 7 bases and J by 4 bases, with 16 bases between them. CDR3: CASNMYGTGTGELFF. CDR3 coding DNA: TGTGCCAGTAATATGTACGGGACGGGCACCGGGGAGCTGTTTTTT.